This entry lists 3 T cell receptor beta chains sequenced from one sample in a study of cytomegalovirus exposure and HLA in healthy donors. The PCR contained 60 Vbeta and 13 Jbeta primers. TCRdb's copy holds only in-frame clones and misses some; the assay was immunoSEQ multiplex PCR. The table has some 45,000 clones, around 87% seen once. The sequencing sample was made of PBMCs. The receptor source for this set is a woman in her thirties or forties in good health and CMV-seropositive.

In DNA, the CDR3 is TGTGCCAGCAGCACAACAGGGAACGGTGAGCAGTTCTTC. Translated, it gives CASSTTGNGEQFF. The chain uses TRBV7-9 and TRBJ2-1, with a possible D match to TRBD1 (6 bases). V lost 5 bases, J lost 9 bases, and 14 bases lay in between. The CDR3 is 13 amino acids. Germline V CDR1 and CDR2: SEHNR, FQNEAQ (reference sequence).

The rearrangement joins TRBV11-2 to TRBJ2-3; a possible D gene is TRBD1 (5 bases). Germline V gene lookup returns CDR1 SGHAT and CDR2 FQNNGV. V lost 5 bases and J lost 5, with 14 bases in between. The CDR3 spans 14 residues. DNA of the CDR3: TGTGCCAGCAGCCATTACGCTAGGGGAGATACGCAGTATTTT. This sequence encodes CASSHYARGDTQYF.

This chain links TRBV2 with TRBJ2-3; 9 bases match TRBD2. V trimming: 8 bases; J trimming: 0 bases; junction bases outside the gene matches: 27. The length of the CDR3 is 22 residues. Germline CDR1 reads SNHLY; CDR2 reads FYNNEI. CDR3 loop: CASGGAGGDQLGPQDSTDTQYF. The CDR3 nucleotides read TGTGCCAGCGGGGGGGCGGGGGGGGACCAATTGGGACCCCAGGATAGCACAGATACGCAGTATTTT.